This record looks at one T cell receptor beta chain sequence and its context. CDR3 length: 15 amino acids. Germline CDR1 is SGHKS and CDR2 is YYEKEE (reference sequence). Trimming took off 5 bases at V and 6 bases at J, with 20 bases between the two ends. Generated by immunoSEQ multiplex PCR, the TCRdb table keeps only in-frame clones and is missing some. The sample includes about 320,000 clones, about 91% of them seen just once. The age range of participants was 18 to 89 years, with residence in more than 20 US areas. The data were taken from a study of blood T cell repertoires in COVID-19. The wider study: The analysed material was cDNA or gDNA that came from T cells, B-cell-depleted T cells, or PBMCs.

Sequenced input: PBMCs or T cells enriched from blood (not recorded which). The chain combines TRBV5-5 with TRBJ1-2, with TRBD1 as a possible D gene (6 bases). The sequence was obtained from a woman younger than 30 who had recovered from COVID-19. Written as DNA, the CDR3 is TGTGCCAGCAGGGACGCCCCAACAGGGTATAATGGCTACACCTTC. Translating gives CASRDAPTGYNGYTF.